One sample yielded the 10 T cell receptor beta chains listed below, sequenced in a study of cytomegalovirus exposure and HLA in healthy donors. PCR amplification relied on 60 Vbeta primers (plus 13 Jbeta primers). The table came from immunoSEQ multiplex PCR; TCRdb's copy has only in-frame clones and leaves some out. Of roughly 150,000 clones in the sample, roughly 80% were seen once. Sequencing was performed on PBMCs. The receptors originated from a male donor in good health and CMV-seronegative.

The chain employs TRBV7-9 and TRBJ1-1; 9 bases agree with TRBD1. Germline-derived CDR1 and CDR2 are SEHNR and FQNEAQ (reference sequence). This CDR3 spans 15 amino acids. V lost 3 bases and J lost 4; bases outside the gene matches: 6. CDR3: CASSFTGGASTEAFF. The CDR3 DNA is TGTGCCAGCAGCTTTACAGGGGGCGCCAGCACTGAAGCTTTCTTT.

The chain has TRBV19 and TRBJ2-7; 7 bases align to TRBD2. The V and J ends lost 3 bases and 4 bases, in that order; junction bases with no gene match: 9. The CDR3 loop spans 15 amino acids. Germline-derived CDR1 and CDR2 are LNHDA and SQIVND (reference sequence). The CDR3 sequence is CASSIRLAEIYEQYF. Written as DNA, the CDR3 is TGTGCCAGTAGTATCAGACTAGCAGAAATTTACGAGCAGTACTTC. Full variable domain (missing parts from reference TRBV19 and TRBJ2-7): DGGITQSPKYLFRKEGQNVTLSCEQNLNHDAMYWYRQDPGQGLRLIYYSQIVNDFQKGDIAEGYSVSREKKESFPLTVTSAQKNPTAFYLCASSIRLAEIYEQYFGPGTRLTVT.

V and J are TRBV7-9 and TRBJ2-3; no reliable D call. Germline V gene lookup returns CDR1 SEHNR and CDR2 FQNEAQ (reference sequence). Trimming cost V 1 base and J 12 bases, with 17 bases left between them. The CDR3 runs 14 residues. The CDR3 DNA sequence: TGTGCCAGCAGCTTAGGTGGCAGCCGGGTATATCAGTATTTT. Translating gives CASSLGGSRVYQYF.

This sequence joins TRBV7-9 and TRBJ1-5, with D hard to call. CDR3 length equals 15 residues. With 3 bases removed from V and 3 bases from J, the gap between germline ends came to 12 bases. Germline lookup yields CDR1 SEHNR and CDR2 FQNEAQ (reference sequence). CDR3 sequence reads: CASSFGQAANQPQHF. The CDR3 coding sequence is TGTGCCAGCAGCTTTGGGCAGGCCGCCAATCAGCCCCAGCATTTT. Complete variable domain (other parts from reference TRBV7-9 and TRBJ1-5): DTGVSQNPRHKITKRGQNVTFRCDPISEHNRLYWYRQTLGQGPEFLTYFQNEAQLEKSRLLSDRFSAERPKGSFSTLEIQRTEQGDSAMYLCASSFGQAANQPQHFGDGTRLSIL.

This clone was observed a single time. This sequence joins TRBV19 and TRBJ1-1; TRBD1 matches at 11 bases. V lost 5 bases and J lost 4; bases outside the gene matches: 3. This CDR3 comprises 14 residues. Germline lookup yields CDR1 LNHDA and CDR2 SQIVND (reference sequence). CDR3 in amino acids: CASSADRGLTEAFF. The CDR3 DNA reads as TGTGCCAGTAGTGCGGACAGGGGGCTCACTGAAGCTTTCTTT.

The chain joins TRBV29-1 to TRBJ1-1, with unresolved D. Trimming stripped 4 bases from V and 4 bases from J, with 10 bases between. The CDR3 has 12 amino acids. Germline values: CDR1 SQVTM, CDR2 ANQGSEA. CDR3 DNA sequence: TGCAGCGTTGTTCCCGGTCGCACTGAAGCTTTCTTT. Protein product: CSVVPGRTEAFF.

The rearrangement joins TRBV4-2 to TRBJ1-3, with 7 bases lining up with TRBD1. After removal of 5 bases from V and 0 bases from J, the junction contained 7 bases not matched to a gene. The CDR3 extends over 16 amino acids. Germline V gives CDR1 LGHNA, CDR2 YNFKEQ. Here the CDR3 reads CASSYTGDSSGNTIYF. CDR3 coding DNA: TGTGCCAGCAGCTACACAGGGGATAGCTCTGGAAACACCATATATTTT.

This clone showed up just once. This chain connects TRBV25-1 to TRBJ2-6; 7 bases line up with TRBD1. V was pared by 1 base and J by 3 bases, with 6 bases of the junction left unmatched. Germline CDR1 reads MGHDK; CDR2 reads SYGVNS. The CDR3 runs to 17 residues. As DNA, the CDR3 is TGTGCCAGCAGTGAATTTGCAGGGGGAAATGGGGCCAACGTCCTGACTTTC. It yields the protein CASSEFAGGNGANVLTF.

This rearrangement joins TRBV18 to TRBJ2-5, with D possibly matching TRBD2 (6 bases). CDR3 length: 13 residues. V lost 4 bases to trimming and J lost 3 bases, with 9 bases between them. The germline V gene encodes CDR1 KGHSH and CDR2 LQKENI. CDR3 coding DNA: TGTGCCAGCTCACTAGCGGAGGAAGAGACCCAGTACTTC. Translated, it gives CASSLAEEETQYF.

This chain joins TRBV2 and TRBJ2-5; 9 bases match TRBD2. The CDR3 has 13 amino acids. Trimming took 10 bases from V and 3 from J; bases not matched to a gene: 6. CDR1 SNHLY and CDR2 FYNNEI come from the germline V gene. The CDR3 spells CATGLALKETQYF. Written as DNA, the CDR3 is TGTGCCACGGGACTAGCTCTAAAAGAGACCCAGTACTTC. Full variable domain (outside the CDR3, taken from reference TRBV2 and TRBJ2-5): EPEVTQTPSHQVTQMGQEVILRCVPISNHLYFYWYRQILGQKVEFLVSFYNNEISEKSEIFDDQFSVERPDGSNFTLKIRSTKLEDSAMYFCATGLALKETQYFGPGTRLLVL.